This TCR beta chain was recorded in a study of blood T cell repertoires in COVID-19. About the study: Spain, Italy and the United States supplied samples that represented acute and convalescent COVID-19.

The CDR3 covers 18 residues. The germline V gene encodes CDR1 LNHNV and CDR2 YYDKDF (reference sequence). V trimming: 0 bases; J trimming: 4 bases; junction bases outside the gene matches: 13. Original data processing: Quantification of nucleated cells was approximated via reference gene primer amplification. Some clones are missing from TCRdb's copy, which holds only in-frame ones; the method was immunoSEQ multiplex PCR. V and J calls plus clone size are reproduced from that table; the DNA served to infer D and trimming. In the table there are around 310,000 clones, 89% of which are singletons. Participants' own reports of clinical history determined their cohort assignment.

The sample was PBMCs or T cells enriched from blood (not recorded which). The clonotype was recovered from a woman younger than 45 who had recovered from COVID-19. The rearrangement links TRBV15 to TRBJ2-5, with TRBD1 identical over 8 bases. The CDR3, as DNA: TGTGCCACCAGCAGAGATCACGCACAGGGGGGTGGAGGAGAGACCCAGTACTTC. Its protein is CATSRDHAQGGGGETQYF.